This T cell receptor beta chain derives from a study of T cell responses to AZD1222 COVID-19 vaccine (dated by TCRdb to about 2021). Regarding the research as a whole: AZD1222 recipients with second doses at about 4 weeks or about 12 weeks were pooled, because spike-specific TCR depth and breadth did not differ between schedules. Trial participants were enrolled by age into 18-55, 56-69 and 70-plus year subgroups, with about 150, 27 and 61 TCR-sequenced participants respectively. A total of 233 trial participants underwent TCR sequencing, of whom some 210 received two doses of AZD1222 and 26 received two doses of the MenACWY control vaccine.

The CDR3 regions of human TCRbeta chains were subjected to immunosequencing. Per the source publication's procedure: TCRs in the repertoires were compared against a reference library of SARS-CoV-2-specific TCRs that had been generated with the MIRA antigen-specificity platform. Breadth was defined as the fraction of unique TCRs that were SARS-CoV-2-associated, and depth was defined as the fraction of total T cells that were SARS-CoV-2-associated. Using the MIRA data, each spike-specific TCR was mapped to the spike region that the TCR reacts to and placed in a CD4 or CD8 class. Log10-transformed breadth and depth values were compared by one-way ANOVA with Sidak's multiple comparisons tests. TCRdb stores this immuneACCESS table with in-frame sequences only. Part of the clones is absent; in the studies checked, under half of the shortfall reflects unresolved V genes, and no reason is known for the rest. V and J calls plus clone size are reproduced from that table; the DNA served to infer D and trimming. The sample table records about 160,000 clones; around 93% of these occur just once. 4% to 5.5% of the sample is in the top ten clones.

Paper-wide results and their limitations: The 56-69-year group was small, and its depth increase did not reach significance, likely because of low power. After two AZD1222 doses, spike-specific TCR breadth and depth were significantly higher than at day 0 and than in MenACWY recipients. Nearly half of unique spike-specific TCRs reportedly recognized epitopes outside regions mutated in the B.1.351 and B.1.1.7 variants. Participants were mostly white British and included more females than males, and it was suggested by the authors that clonal diversity may have been underestimated. Vaccine-associated CD4 TCRs spanned the whole spike protein, with dominant responses in regions 160-218 and 743-854. Conclusions about previously exposed vaccinees are limited because only six or seven AZD1222 recipients were SARS-CoV-2 seropositive at baseline. Because no day 14 peak-response samples were available, repertoires were characterized only after the peak T cell response.

Concerning this clone itself: The specificity of this receptor is unknown. Per-base quality was not reported, and no clone a single base away is much larger than it.

CDR3 length: 11 amino acids, cysteine to phenylalanine. The read is trimmed to its CDR3 DNA, 33 bases read in frame from base 1. Reading the germline V gene gives CDR1 MDHEN and CDR2 SYDVKM. V loses 8 bases, J loses 4 bases, and the germline ends lie 8 bases apart. The sample's time point label, decoded: baseline before first vaccination. Vaccinee samples were obtained from the UK trials COV001 and COV002, which included a single-blind randomized controlled phase 2/3 trial of AZD1222 (ChAdOx1 nCoV-19) in healthy adults. For TCRbeta chain sequencing, PBMC samples were collected from trial participants at day 0 and at day 28 after the second dose.

The V and J genes are TRBV28 and TRBJ1-1; the D gene is not confidently resolved. The TCR comes from an adult in good health. The starting material was peripheral blood, obtained on day 0 of AZD1222 vaccination. The sequenced DNA is TGTGCCAGCCTTGGCGGCACTGAAGCTTTCTTT. This yields the protein CASLGGTEAFF. When the CDR3 is completed using the reference TRBV28 and TRBJ1-1 genes on either side, the full variable domain is DVKVTQSSRYLVKRTGEKVFLECVQDMDHENMFWYRQDPGLGLRLIYFSYDVKMKEKGDIPEGYSVSREKKERFSLILESASTNQTSMYLCASLGGTEAFFGQGTRLTVV.